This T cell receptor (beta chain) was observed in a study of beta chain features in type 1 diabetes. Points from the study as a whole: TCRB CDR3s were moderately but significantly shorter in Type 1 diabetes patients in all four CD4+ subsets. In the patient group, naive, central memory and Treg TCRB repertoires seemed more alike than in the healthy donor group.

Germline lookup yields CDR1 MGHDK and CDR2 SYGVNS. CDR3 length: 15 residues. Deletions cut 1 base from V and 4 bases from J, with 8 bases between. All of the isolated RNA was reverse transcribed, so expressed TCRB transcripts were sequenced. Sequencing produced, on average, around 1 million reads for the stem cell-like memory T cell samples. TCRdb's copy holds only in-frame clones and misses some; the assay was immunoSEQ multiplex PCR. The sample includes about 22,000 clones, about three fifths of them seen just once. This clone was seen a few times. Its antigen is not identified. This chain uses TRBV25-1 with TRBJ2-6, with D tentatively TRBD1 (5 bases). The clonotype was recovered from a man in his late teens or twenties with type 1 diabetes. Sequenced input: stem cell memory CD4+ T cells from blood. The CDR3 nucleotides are TGTGCCAGCAGTGAATTTGGGGCGGGGGCCAACGTCCTGACTTTC. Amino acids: CASSEFGAGANVLTF.